This T cell receptor beta chain originates from a study of human CD8 memory T cell subsets. A note on this clonotype: Its antigen is not known.

UMI-labeled 5' RACE was used to make TCR beta libraries. TCRdb derives one entry per CDR3 protein from the 5' RACE reads, leaving out DNA. The table lists 3,000 to 4,500 distinct CDR3 sequences, with less than 20% in the top ten. Germline V lookup: CDR1 SGHTA, CDR2 FQGTGA. The CDR3 has 16 residues. Study-level findings and limits: In contrast to effector memory cells, stem-like memory and precursor exhausted T cells had similarly high diversity. In terms of chain coverage, this study sequenced T cell receptor beta chains exclusively.

The authors enriched total CD8+ T cells by negative magnetic separation. The receptor was isolated from a human donor in good health. V is TRBV7-3 and J is TRBJ2-5; the TCRdb D gene call, TRBD2, has no DNA to confirm it. Material for sequencing was CD8+ T cells from PBMCs. CDR3 in amino acids: CASSFRGGPGPGTQYF.